This T cell receptor beta chain was documented in a study of blood T cell repertoires in COVID-19. The CDR3 covers 15 residues. V dropped 5 bases and J dropped 5; count of bases not matched to a gene: 7. Germline values: CDR1 MDHEN, CDR2 SYDVKM. Profiled with immunoSEQ multiplex PCR; TCRdb holds only in-frame clones, not every one. The sample holds some 170,000 clones, about 80% seen once. This clone was picked up one time. The origin of this receptor is an elderly woman with acute or convalescent COVID-19. The J gene is TRBJ1-2, the V gene TRBV28, with TRBD1 matching 11 bases. The sample taken for sequencing was peripheral blood. The CDR3 DNA sequence: TGTGCCAGCAGTCCCCCGGGACAGGGGGGTTATGGCTACACCTTC. Its protein product is CASSPPGQGGYGYTF.